The sample holds one count of the clone carrying this TCR beta chain. Its matching antigen is unknown. PCR amplification relied on 60 Vbeta primers (plus 13 Jbeta primers). Assay: immunoSEQ multiplex PCR; the TCRdb copy retains only in-frame clones and omits some. This sample has about 100,000 clones, with over 70% found just once. With 3 bases clipped from V and 6 bases from J, the junction kept 5 bases outside the gene matches. Germline CDR1 SGHRS, CDR2 YFSETQ. The CDR3 extends over 16 amino acids. The sample is drawn from a study of cytomegalovirus exposure and HLA in healthy donors. Study-wide context: As released early, the data held about 85 million unique TCRs from HLA-typed donors.

Regarding the study as a whole: Presence/absence analyses took donor sequencing depth as roughly uniform. The authors later found HLA-associated TCR beta chains more clonally expanded than equally common others. An analysis done earlier found most TCR beta V segments productive about 87% or about 30% of the time.

The rearrangement joins TRBV5-1 to TRBJ2-1; 14 nucleotides agree with TRBD2. The receptor was isolated from a man between 45 and 60 years old in good health and CMV-seronegative. Source material: PBMCs. The CDR3 here is CASSSEGLAGVNEQFF. CDR3 nucleotide sequence: TGCGCCAGCAGCTCGGAGGGACTAGCGGGGGTCAATGAGCAGTTCTTC.